This TCR beta chain was captured by sequencing in a study of blood T cell repertoires in COVID-19. Study details: Collection of acute and convalescent COVID-19 samples took place in the United States, Italy and Spain. Sources were T cells, B-cell-depleted T cells, or PBMCs; the material itself was cDNA or gDNA.

Produced via immunoSEQ multiplex PCR; TCRdb's table is partial and in-frame only. The repertoire has 200,000 to 300,000 clones, around four fifths of them found once; the top ten carry around 6.4%. There are 15 residues in the CDR3. Germline V gene data show CDR1 as SGHDT and CDR2 as YYEEEE. The V segment lost 4 bases and the J segment 3 bases; nucleotides outside the gene matches: 1. This sequence was found in a woman aged 55 to 70 with active or convalescent COVID-19. The chain couples TRBV5-6 to TRBJ2-3; TRBD2 aligns across 14 bases. Sample: peripheral blood. CDR3 bases: TGTGCCAGCAGCGGACTAGCGGGGGGAACAGATACGCAGTATTTT. Its translation: CASSGLAGGTDTQYF.